These 21 T cell receptor beta chains came from one sample sequenced in a study of response to subunit inactivated influenza vaccine. TCRdb re-derived calls from the RT-PCR reads in MiXCR, one entry per CDR3 protein. The table lists about 480,000 distinct CDR3 sequences, over 9.5% of them singletons. The sequencing here drew on PBMCs from blood, taken 45 days after vaccination. These TCRs come from a man aged 45-60 years who received an inactivated influenza vaccine.

The genes are TRBV5-1 and TRBJ2-5, with 14 nucleotides matching TRBD2. The junction had 7 bases not matched to a gene; V was cut back by 1 base and J by 5 bases. Looked up from germline, CDR1 is SGHRS and CDR2 is YFSETQ. This CDR3 comprises 17 residues. The CDR3 DNA is TGCGCCAGCAGCTTGACCACGGGGACTAGCGGGAGTGAGACCCAGTACTTC. This gives the protein CASSLTTGTSGSETQYF.

This clonotype turned up a few times. This sequence joins TRBV5-6 and TRBJ1-1, with D perhaps matching TRBD1 (5 bases). The CDR3 loop spans 15 amino acids. Germline CDR1 is SGHDT and CDR2 is YYEEEE. V lost 0 bases to trimming and J lost 0 bases, with 9 bases between them. This CDR3 reads CASSLATEVNTEAFF. The CDR3 DNA reads TGTGCCAGCAGCTTGGCGACAGAGGTGAACACTGAAGCTTTCTTT. Full variable domain (rest looked up from reference TRBV5-6 and TRBJ1-1): DAGVTQSPTHLIKTRGQQVTLRCSPKSGHDTVSWYQQALGQGPQFIFQYYEEEERQRGNFPDRFSGHQFPNYSSELNVNALLLGDSALYLCASSLATEVNTEAFFGQGTRLTVV.

This clonotype appeared many times. This chain uses TRBV7-2 with TRBJ2-1; 7 bases fit TRBD2. The CDR3 contains 15 residues. Looked up from germline, CDR1 is SGHTA and CDR2 is FQGNSA. V shed 6 bases, J shed 0 bases, and the junction held 5 bases outside the gene matches. This CDR3 reads CASRFSGSSYNEQFF. The CDR3 nucleotides read TGTGCCAGCAGATTTAGCGGGTCCTCCTACAATGAGCAGTTCTTC.

This clonotype has just a few counts. This chain joins TRBV7-6 and TRBJ1-4; D is perhaps TRBD1 (5 bases). The ends were cut back, 6 bases at V and 3 bases at J, with 14 bases in the middle. There are 15 residues in the CDR3. CDR1 is SGHVS and CDR2 is FNYEAQ in the germline V gene. The CDR3 sequence: CASSRGSPPNEKLFF. The CDR3 DNA follows: TGTGCCAGCAGTCGGGGCTCACCCCCTAATGAAAAACTGTTTTTT.

The rearrangement links TRBV7-2 to TRBJ2-6; perhaps D is TRBD1 or TRBD2 (6 bases each). CDR3 length: 15 amino acids. V was shortened by 7 bases and J by 2 bases, with 12 bases between the two germline ends. The germline CDR1 and CDR2 sequences are SGHTA and FQGNSA. CDR3 DNA: TGTGCCAGCAACATAGGGGGGCCTGGGGCCAACGTCCTGACTTTC. This encodes CASNIGGPGANVLTF.

The chain combines TRBV20-1 with TRBJ2-1, with TRBD2 matching 7 bases. This CDR3 is built from 14 residues. J lost 8 bases, V lost 6 bases, and 13 bases had no gene match. The germline gives CDR1 DFQATT, CDR2 SNEGSKA (reference sequence). The CDR3 coding sequence is TGCAGTGCCAGACCCCCCGGGACTACTCATGAGCAGTTCTTC. Translating it yields CSARPPGTTHEQFF.

This clonotype was seen more than once but under ten times. This chain uses TRBV3-1 with TRBJ1-5; D is unresolved. This CDR3 has 16 amino acids. V gave up 1 base and J gave up 2 bases, with 12 bases separating them. Germline V gene data show CDR1 as LGHDT and CDR2 as YNNKEL (reference sequence). The CDR3 sequence: CASSQGSTDGNQPQHF. For the CDR3, the DNA is TGTGCCAGCAGCCAAGGGTCAACCGACGGCAATCAGCCCCAGCATTTT.

About this clonotype: A much larger clone is a single base away; this may be a read error. The chain couples TRBV11-2 to TRBJ1-4; 8 positions match TRBD1. Germline V gives CDR1 SGHAT, CDR2 FQNNGV. The CDR3 extends over 16 amino acids. CDR3 in DNA: TGTGCCAGCAGCTCGCGGACAGGGCAGGCGAATGAAAAACTGATTTTT. The encoded protein is CASSSRTGQANEKLIF.

This chain links TRBV7-8 with TRBJ2-3; TRBD1 matches at 9 bases. The CDR3 spans 15 residues. Germline CDR1 SGHVS, CDR2 FQNEAQ. The J segment lost 2 bases and the V segment lost 5 bases, leaving 5 bases of the junction unmatched. The DNA for the CDR3 is TGTGCCAGCAGCGGGGGACAGGGTTTCACAGATACGCAGTATTTT. Translation gives CASSGGQGFTDTQYF.

This clonotype was recorded a few times. The rearrangement links TRBV4-1 to TRBJ2-1, with D uncertain. Germline lookup yields CDR1 MGHRA and CDR2 YSYEKL. The CDR3 runs to 14 residues. Trimming stripped 4 bases from V and 7 bases from J, with 14 bases between. The CDR3 region is CASSPGPGWNEQFF. The CDR3 bases are TGCGCCAGCAGCCCCGGACCTGGTTGGAATGAGCAGTTCTTC.

This chain joins TRBV12-3 or TRBV12-4 and TRBJ1-5; TRBD1 aligns across 7 bases. Trimming took 7 bases from V and 6 from J; bases not matched to a gene: 9. CDR3 length: 14 amino acids. The CDR3 DNA reads as TGTGCCAGCACCCCCGACAGGGCTGGTCAGCCCCAGCATTTT. Its translation: CASTPDRAGQPQHF.

The V call is TRBV5-1, the J call TRBJ1-1; TRBD1 agrees at 7 bases. This CDR3 spans 13 amino acids. Germline CDR1 and CDR2: SGHRS and YFSETQ. J gave up 8 bases and V 3 bases, and 7 bases lay outside the gene matches. The CDR3 DNA reads TGCGCCAGCAGCTACCCAGGGGGTTCGGAAGCTTTCTTT. Protein: CASSYPGGSEAFF.

The chain employs TRBV24-1 and TRBJ2-2; 9 bases line up with TRBD1. CDR1 and CDR2 from the germline V gene are KGHDR and SFDVKD. The CDR3 runs 17 residues. V was clipped by 4 bases and J by 3 bases; unmatched bases: 8. This chain's CDR3 is CATSEDRGGPYTGELFF. The CDR3 region has the DNA TGTGCCACCAGTGAAGACAGGGGGGGGCCCTACACCGGGGAGCTGTTTTTT.

This clonotype was seen a handful of times. V usage is TRBV10-3 and J usage is TRBJ2-6, with D unresolved. From germline, CDR1 is ENHRY and CDR2 SYGVKD. The CDR3 spans 12 residues. The V end lost 6 bases, the J end lost 4 bases, and 4 bases lay between the germline ends. The DNA of the CDR3 is TGTGCCATCAGAGGCGGGGCCAACGTCCTGACTTTC. Translated, it gives CAIRGGANVLTF.

This clonotype was detected a few times. The chain combines TRBV6-2 or TRBV6-3 with TRBJ1-5, with TRBD1 identical over 9 bases. Germline V gives CDR1 MNHEY, CDR2 SVGEGT. J was trimmed by 5 bases and V by 6 bases; bases with no gene match: 2. CDR3 length: 13 amino acids. For the CDR3, the DNA is TGTGCCAGCAGGGACAGGGGTTATCAGCCCCAGCATTTT. Protein product: CASRDRGYQPQHF.

The rearrangement uses TRBV4-1 and TRBJ2-7, with D tentatively TRBD1 (5 bases). V lost 2 bases, J lost 0 bases, and 14 bases lay in between. Per the germline V gene, CDR1 is MGHRA and CDR2 is YSYEKL. The CDR3 sequence is 16 residues long. CDR3 coding DNA: TGCGCCAGCAGCCAACTTACTACAGGCTACTCCTACGAGCAGTACTTC. This sequence encodes CASSQLTTGYSYEQYF.

This clonotype was recorded many times. The rearrangement links TRBV12-3 or TRBV12-4 to TRBJ1-2; no firm D call. The CDR3 runs 12 residues. V lost 5 bases and J lost 7, with 11 bases in between. The CDR3 DNA sequence: TGTGCCAGCAGTATTTCGGGTAGTGGCTACACCTTC. Translating it yields CASSISGSGYTF.

The genes are TRBV7-2 and TRBJ2-7, with TRBD1 identical over 10 bases. V lost 8 bases to trimming and J lost 3 bases; unmatched junction nucleotides: 7. The CDR3 consists of 14 residues. The germline gives CDR1 SGHTA, CDR2 FQGNSA. CDR3 in amino acids: CASRPGQGFYEQYF. The CDR3 DNA reads TGTGCCAGCCGACCGGGACAGGGGTTCTACGAGCAGTACTTC.

This clonotype was counted a few times. This chain links TRBV5-1 with TRBJ2-2; D is unresolved. Germline assignment: CDR1 SGHRS and CDR2 YFSETQ. V was clipped by 2 bases and J by 8 bases, with 10 bases between them. The CDR3 runs to 13 residues. In nucleotides, the CDR3 is TGCGCCAGCAGCTTCGGGCAGGAAGGGGAGCTGTTTTTT. Translated: CASSFGQEGELFF.

This clonotype was counted ten times or more. V and J are TRBV20-1 and TRBJ2-3, with TRBD2 identical over 8 bases. Germline V gives CDR1 DFQATT, CDR2 SNEGSKA (reference sequence). The CDR3 has 14 amino acids. The V gene end was trimmed by 0 bases and the J gene end by 5 bases; junction bases not matched to a gene: 4. CDR3 region: CSARDSLAGDTQYF. The DNA for the CDR3 is TGCAGTGCTAGAGATAGCCTAGCGGGAGATACGCAGTATTTT.

This clonotype was observed a handful of times. The rearrangement joins TRBV5-1 to TRBJ1-1; possibly TRBD1 for D (5 bases). CDR3 size: 16 residues. V dropped 4 bases and J dropped 4 bases, with 20 bases sitting between them. Germline loops: CDR1 SGHRS, CDR2 YFSETQ. The CDR3 reads CASSLYPGAGRTEAFF. DNA of the CDR3: TGCGCCAGCAGCCTCTACCCCGGGGCCGGTCGCACTGAAGCTTTCTTT.